This TCR beta chain stems from a study of T cells in localized non-small cell lung cancer. From germline, CDR1 is SGHRS and CDR2 YFSETQ. The CDR3 extends over 14 amino acids. Trimming cost V 4 bases and J 3 bases, with 11 bases left between them. Assay: immunoSEQ multiplex PCR; the TCRdb copy retains only in-frame clones and omits some. The sample lists around 90,000 clones; around 80% were seen once. The input for sequencing was PBMCs, taken before any cancer treatment. The V and J genes are TRBV5-1 and TRBJ1-5, with D possibly TRBD1 on 5 matching bases. The sequence came from a man between 35 and 75 years old with stage II squamous cell lung carcinoma. The CDR3 region has the DNA TGCGCCAGCAGCGAGGGACTGCCCAATCAGCCCCAGCATTTT. Translating it yields CASSEGLPNQPQHF. The full variable domain, its missing parts supplied by reference TRBV5-1 and TRBJ1-5, is KAGVTQTPRYLIKTRGQQVTLSCSPISGHRSVSWYQQTPGQGLQFLFEYFSETQRNKGNFPGRFSGRQFSNSRSEMNVSTLELGDSALYLCASSEGLPNQPQHFGDGTRLSIL.